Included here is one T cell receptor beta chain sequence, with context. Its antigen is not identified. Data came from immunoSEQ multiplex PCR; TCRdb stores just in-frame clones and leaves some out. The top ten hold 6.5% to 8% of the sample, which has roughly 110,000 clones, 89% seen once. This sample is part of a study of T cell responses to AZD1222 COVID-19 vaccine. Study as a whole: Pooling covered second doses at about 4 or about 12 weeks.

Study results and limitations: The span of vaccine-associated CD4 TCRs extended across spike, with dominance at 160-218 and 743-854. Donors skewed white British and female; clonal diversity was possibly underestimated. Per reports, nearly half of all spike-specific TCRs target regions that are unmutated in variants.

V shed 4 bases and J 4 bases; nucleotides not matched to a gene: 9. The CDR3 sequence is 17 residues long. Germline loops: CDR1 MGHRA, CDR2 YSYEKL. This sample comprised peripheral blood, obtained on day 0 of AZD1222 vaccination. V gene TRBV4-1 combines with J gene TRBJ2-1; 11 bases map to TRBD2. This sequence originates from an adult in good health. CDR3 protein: CASSRTGTSGGYNEQFF. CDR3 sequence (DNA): TGCGCCAGCAGCCGAACCGGGACTAGCGGAGGTTACAATGAGCAGTTCTTC.